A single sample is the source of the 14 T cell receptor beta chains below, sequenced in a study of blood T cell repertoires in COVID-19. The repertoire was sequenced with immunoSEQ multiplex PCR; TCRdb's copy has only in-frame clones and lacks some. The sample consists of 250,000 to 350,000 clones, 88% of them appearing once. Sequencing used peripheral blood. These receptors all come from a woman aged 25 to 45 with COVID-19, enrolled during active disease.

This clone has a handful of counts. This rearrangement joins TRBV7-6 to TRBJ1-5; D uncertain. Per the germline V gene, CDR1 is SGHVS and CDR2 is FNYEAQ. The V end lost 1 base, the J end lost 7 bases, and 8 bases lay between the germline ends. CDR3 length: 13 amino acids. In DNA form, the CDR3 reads TGTGCCAGCAGCTTAGTTGCGGGACAGCCCCAGCATTTT. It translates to CASSLVAGQPQHF. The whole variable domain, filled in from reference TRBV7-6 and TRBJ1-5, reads GAGVSQSPRYKVTKRGQDVALRCDPISGHVSLYWYRQALGQGPEFLTYFNYEAQQDKSGLPNDRFSAERPEGSISTLTIQRTEQRDSAMYRCASSLVAGQPQHFGDGTRLSIL.

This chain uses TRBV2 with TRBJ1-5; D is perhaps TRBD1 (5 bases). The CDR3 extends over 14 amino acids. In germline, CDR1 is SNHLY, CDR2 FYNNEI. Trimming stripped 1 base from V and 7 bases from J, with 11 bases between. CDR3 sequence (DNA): TGTGCCAGCAGTGAAGGGTCGGGGGGACAGCCCCAGCATTTT. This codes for CASSEGSGGQPQHF.

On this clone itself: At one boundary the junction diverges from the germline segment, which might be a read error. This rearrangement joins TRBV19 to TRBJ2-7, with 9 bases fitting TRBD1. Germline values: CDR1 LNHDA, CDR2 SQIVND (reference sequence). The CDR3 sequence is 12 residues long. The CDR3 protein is CASSATGTGRAF. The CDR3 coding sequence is TGTGCCAGTAGTGCGACCGGGACAGGGAGGGCCTTC.

The CDR3 coding sequence is TGCGCCAGCAGCTTGGTGGGGAGACTAGCGGGAGGAGAAGAGACCCAGTACTTC. Encoded protein: CASSLVGRLAGGEETQYF. The rearrangement joins TRBV5-1 to TRBJ2-5; TRBD2 matches at 13 bases. The germline V gene has CDR1 SGHRS and CDR2 YFSETQ. Losses at the gene ends were 0 bases for V and 3 bases for J; bases not matched to a gene: 8. The CDR3 totals 18 residues.

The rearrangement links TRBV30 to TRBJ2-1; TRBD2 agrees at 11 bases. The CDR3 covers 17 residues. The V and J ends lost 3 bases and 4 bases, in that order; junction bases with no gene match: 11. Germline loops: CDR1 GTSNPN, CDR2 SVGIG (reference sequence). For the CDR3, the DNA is TGTGCCTGGAGCCTCCATAGCGGGAGGGCCCAATACAATGAGCAGTTCTTC. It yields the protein CAWSLHSGRAQYNEQFF.

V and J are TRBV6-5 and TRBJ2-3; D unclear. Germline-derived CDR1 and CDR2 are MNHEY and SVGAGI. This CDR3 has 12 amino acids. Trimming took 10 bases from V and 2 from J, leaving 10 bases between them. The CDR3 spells CATESTTDTQYF. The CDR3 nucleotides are TGTGCCACCGAATCTACCACAGATACGCAGTATTTT.

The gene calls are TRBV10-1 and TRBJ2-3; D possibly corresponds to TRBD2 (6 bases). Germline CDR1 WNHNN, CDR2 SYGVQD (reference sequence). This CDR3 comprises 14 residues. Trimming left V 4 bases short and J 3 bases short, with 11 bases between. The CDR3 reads CASSARDGTDTQYF. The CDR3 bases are TGCGCCAGCAGTGCGCGGGATGGGACAGATACGCAGTATTTT.

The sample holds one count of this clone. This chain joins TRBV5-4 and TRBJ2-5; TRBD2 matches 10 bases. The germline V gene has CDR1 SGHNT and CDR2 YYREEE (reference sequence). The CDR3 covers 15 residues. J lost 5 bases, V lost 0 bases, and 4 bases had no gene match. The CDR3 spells CASSLASGSGETQYF. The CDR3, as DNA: TGTGCCAGCAGCTTGGCTAGCGGGAGTGGGGAGACCCAGTACTTC.

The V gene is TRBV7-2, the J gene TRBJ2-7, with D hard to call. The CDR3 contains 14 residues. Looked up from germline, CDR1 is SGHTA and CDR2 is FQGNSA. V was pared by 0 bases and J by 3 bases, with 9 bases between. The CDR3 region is CASSLAAVNYEQYF. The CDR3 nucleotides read TGTGCCAGCAGCTTAGCGGCGGTTAACTACGAGCAGTACTTC.

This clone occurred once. The CDR3 DNA is TGTGCCAGCAGCTTACCGACAGTCTACAATGAGCAGTTCTTC. Residues: CASSLPTVYNEQFF. The genes are TRBV7-9 and TRBJ2-1, with D possibly being TRBD1 (5 bases). V was clipped by 2 bases and J by 3 bases, with 8 bases between them. This CDR3 region has 14 residues. The germline gives CDR1 SEHNR, CDR2 FQNEAQ (reference sequence).

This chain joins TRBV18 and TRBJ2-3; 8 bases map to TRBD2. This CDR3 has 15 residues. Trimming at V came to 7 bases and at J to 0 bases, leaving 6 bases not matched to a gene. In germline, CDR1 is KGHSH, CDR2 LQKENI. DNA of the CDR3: TGTGCCAGCTGCCAGTTAGCGGGAAGCACAGATACGCAGTATTTT. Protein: CASCQLAGSTDTQYF.

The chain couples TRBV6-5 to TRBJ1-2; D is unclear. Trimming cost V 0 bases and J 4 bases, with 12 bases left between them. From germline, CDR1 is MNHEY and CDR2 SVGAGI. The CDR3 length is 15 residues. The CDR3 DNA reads TGTGCCAGCAGTTACTCGTCGACCGCGGTCTATGGCTACACCTTC. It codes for CASSYSSTAVYGYTF.

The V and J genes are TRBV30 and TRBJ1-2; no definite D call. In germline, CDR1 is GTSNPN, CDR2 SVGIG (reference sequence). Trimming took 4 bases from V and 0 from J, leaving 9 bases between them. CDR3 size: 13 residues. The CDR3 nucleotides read TGTGCCTGGACGGGGTTCTCTAACTATGGCTACACCTTC. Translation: CAWTGFSNYGYTF.

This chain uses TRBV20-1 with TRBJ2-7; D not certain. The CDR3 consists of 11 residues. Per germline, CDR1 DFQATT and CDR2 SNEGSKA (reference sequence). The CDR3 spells CSPEARFEQYF. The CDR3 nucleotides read TGCAGCCCCGAGGCCCGTTTCGAGCAGTACTTC.